The 29 T cell receptor beta chains in this list originate from one sample, sequenced in a study of shared clonotypes between healthy human individuals (dated by TCRdb to about 2020). Library preparation used the immunoSEQ multiplex PCR assay. TCRdb mirrors the immuneACCESS table, restricted to in-frame sequences. Some clones are absent from its copies; in checked studies, under half trace to an unresolved V gene, and the reason for the others is unknown. Present in this sample are around 640,000 clones, 95% to 96% of which were seen just once. The ten largest make up 0.11% of the sample. For the CD8 naive samples, CD45RO-negative cells were positively selected for CCR7, yielding a CD45RA+CCR7+ population from which TemRA cells were excluded. The sample was naive CD8+ T cells sorted from blood. Sample cell subset or site, as interpreted from the label and publication: CD45RA+CCR7+. Source of these receptors: a woman aged 25 to 39 in good health.

V gene TRBV2 combines with J gene TRBJ2-7, with TRBD1 matching 11 bases. Germline V gene lookup returns CDR1 SNHLY and CDR2 FYNNEI. The CDR3 totals 14 residues. With V trimmed by 4 bases and J by 7 bases, 6 bases remained unmatched. The CDR3 reads CASSVGTGGGEQYF. The DNA for the CDR3 is TGTGCCAGCAGTGTCGGGACAGGGGGGGGTGAGCAGTACTTC.

This rearrangement joins TRBV5-1 to TRBJ2-7, with TRBD2 identical over 10 bases. The V gene end was trimmed by 4 bases and the J gene end by 2 bases; junction bases not matched to a gene: 9. CDR1 and CDR2 from the germline V gene are SGHRS and YFSETQ. The CDR3 totals 16 residues. CDR3 in amino acids: CASSIANTSGTYEQYF. As DNA, the CDR3 is TGCGCCAGCAGCATAGCCAACACTAGCGGGACCTACGAGCAGTACTTC.

The chain joins TRBV9 to TRBJ2-2; D possibly uses TRBD1 or TRBD2 (6 bases each). The CDR3 loop spans 14 amino acids. The germline V gene encodes CDR1 SGDLS and CDR2 YYNGEE. Trimming removed 6 bases at V and 4 bases at J, with 13 bases between. DNA for the CDR3: TGTGCCAGCACCGACGGAGGGGGCACCGGGGAGCTGTTTTTT. Translation: CASTDGGGTGELFF.

This chain connects TRBV7-9 to TRBJ2-7; 13 bases map to TRBD2. The CDR3 contains 18 residues. After removal of 0 bases from V and 2 bases from J, the junction contained 7 bases not matched to a gene. The germline V gene encodes CDR1 SEHNR and CDR2 FQNEAQ (reference sequence). The CDR3 is CASSLALAGGPSPYEQYF. In nucleotides, the CDR3 is TGTGCCAGCAGCTTAGCACTAGCGGGAGGGCCGAGCCCCTACGAGCAGTACTTC.

Remarks on this clone: The same CDR3 is also encoded by other DNA sequences in this sample. The chain has TRBV5-6 and TRBJ2-5; no clear D gene. The V gene's germline CDR1 is SGHDT and CDR2 YYEEEE. The CDR3 is 15 amino acids. The germline V and J ends were trimmed by 3 bases and 5 bases, with 17 bases remaining between them. The CDR3 here is CASSWDGLLKETQYF. CDR3 nucleotide sequence: TGTGCCAGCAGCTGGGATGGGCTGCTGAAGGAGACCCAGTACTTC.

This chain joins TRBV28 and TRBJ1-4; 8 nucleotides line up with TRBD1. V shed 6 bases and J 8 bases; nucleotides not matched to a gene: 20. The CDR3 consists of 18 residues. Germline V gene lookup returns CDR1 MDHEN and CDR2 SYDVKM. CDR3 DNA sequence: TGTGCCAGCAGATTCGATATCGTTCCGGGACAGGAAGGAGAAAAACTGTTTTTT. It translates to CASRFDIVPGQEGEKLFF.

As for this clone: This same CDR3 is encoded by further DNA sequences in the sample. The chain combines TRBV11-2 with TRBJ2-7, with D possibly being TRBD2 (5 bases). V was cut by 3 bases and J by 7 bases, with 7 bases left in between. The CDR3 is 11 amino acids. Germline V gene data show CDR1 as SGHAT and CDR2 as FQNNGV. The CDR3 DNA sequence: TGTGCCAGCAGCTTTCCGGGGGAGCAGTACTTC. Its protein is CASSFPGEQYF.

The gene calls are TRBV6-5 and TRBJ2-7; 9 bases are shared with TRBD2. Germline trimming cut 5 bases from V and 3 bases from J; bases unmatched to any gene: 5. In germline, CDR1 is MNHEY, CDR2 SVGAGI. CDR3 length equals 14 residues. The CDR3 DNA reads TGTGCCAGCAGTCCGGTAGCGGGAGACTACGAGCAGTACTTC. Protein: CASSPVAGDYEQYF.

This chain connects TRBV25-1 to TRBJ2-1; tentative D call: TRBD1 (8 bases). CDR3 length: 14 residues. Germline V gene sequence: CDR1 MGHDK, CDR2 SYGVNS. The V gene lost 6 bases and the J gene lost 4 bases, with 13 bases spanning the gap. In nucleotides, the CDR3 is TGTGCCAGCAGCAAACAGGGGGGGTACAATGAGCAGTTCTTC. Its protein is CASSKQGGYNEQFF.

The genes are TRBV7-9 and TRBJ2-1, with D possibly matching TRBD2 (6 bases). CDR1 and CDR2 (germline): SEHNR, FQNEAQ (reference sequence). Trimming took 5 bases from V and 3 from J, leaving 14 bases between them. This CDR3 is 15 amino acids long. CDR3 coding DNA: TGTGCCAGCAGCCTCAGGTCGGGAGTCTACAATGAGCAGTTCTTC. This encodes CASSLRSGVYNEQFF.

The J gene is TRBJ1-2, the V gene TRBV10-2; D unclear. The CDR3 loop spans 15 amino acids. The germline gives CDR1 WSHSY, CDR2 SAAADI. Between the trimmed V and J ends, which lost 3 bases and 0 bases, there was a span of 11 bases. CDR3 nucleotides: TGCGCCAGCAGTGAATTCGTGGCAGCTAACTATGGCTACACCTTC. This encodes CASSEFVAANYGYTF.

This clone appeared once. The chain is built from TRBV5-6 and TRBJ2-7; TRBD2 agrees at 7 bases. The CDR3 totals 18 residues. V lost 2 bases, J lost 1 base, and 15 bases stayed unmatched. Germline CDR1 reads SGHDT; CDR2 reads YYEEEE. CDR3 nucleotides: TGTGCCAGCAGCTTAAGGAGAGGAGCGGGGTCGGGGTCCTACGAGCAGTACTTC. Translated: CASSLRRGAGSGSYEQYF.

The V call is TRBV4-1, the J call TRBJ2-2; 14 nucleotides agree with TRBD2. Germline loops: CDR1 MGHRA, CDR2 YSYEKL. The V segment lost 6 bases and the J segment 0 bases; nucleotides outside the gene matches: 9. This CDR3 comprises 19 residues. CDR3 amino acids: CASRPTRLAGGPNTGELFF. The CDR3 DNA follows: TGCGCCAGCAGACCGACCAGACTAGCGGGAGGGCCGAACACCGGGGAGCTGTTTTTT.

The chain employs TRBV28 and TRBJ2-2; D may be TRBD2 (6 bases). V lost 7 bases, J lost 5 bases, and 14 bases lay in between. Germline V gene sequence: CDR1 MDHEN, CDR2 SYDVKM. The CDR3 consists of 14 residues. The CDR3 bases are TGTGCCAGCAACCTGTGGGGGGAGACCGGGGAGCTGTTTTTT. It translates to CASNLWGETGELFF.

This clone was recorded only once. The J gene is TRBJ2-7, the V gene TRBV5-1, with 13 bases fitting TRBD2. Germline V gives CDR1 SGHRS, CDR2 YFSETQ. V shed 3 bases and J 6 bases; nucleotides not matched to a gene: 6. The CDR3 contains 15 residues. This CDR3 is CASSSWTSGSSEQYF. The CDR3 DNA sequence: TGCGCCAGCAGCTCCTGGACTAGCGGGAGTTCCGAGCAGTACTTC. The entire variable domain, with the rest obtained from reference TRBV5-1 and TRBJ2-7, is as follows: KAGVTQTPRYLIKTRGQQVTLSCSPISGHRSVSWYQQTPGQGLQFLFEYFSETQRNKGNFPGRFSGRQFSNSRSEMNVSTLELGDSALYLCASSSWTSGSSEQYFGPGTRLTVT.

This chain links TRBV28 with TRBJ2-7, with 11 bases that match TRBD1. The V and J ends lost 6 bases and 3 bases, in that order; junction bases with no gene match: 10. The CDR3 spans 16 residues. Germline values: CDR1 MDHEN, CDR2 SYDVKM. The CDR3 DNA follows: TGTGCCAGCAGCCCGGACAGGGGGCGGTTATTCTACGAGCAGTACTTC. Its translation: CASSPDRGRLFYEQYF.

The gene calls are TRBV4-1 and TRBJ2-7; TRBD1 agrees at 8 bases. Per the germline V gene, CDR1 is MGHRA and CDR2 is YSYEKL. V was pared by 3 bases and J by 6 bases, with 7 bases of the junction left unmatched. This CDR3 comprises 14 residues. This CDR3 reads CASSQRQGFGEQYF. For the CDR3, the DNA is TGCGCCAGCAGCCAGAGACAGGGGTTTGGCGAGCAGTACTTC.

The chain employs TRBV5-4 and TRBJ1-3; 8 bases agree with TRBD1. The V gene end was trimmed by 2 bases and the J gene end by 1 base; junction bases not matched to a gene: 2. The V gene's germline CDR1 is SGHNT and CDR2 YYREEE (reference sequence). The CDR3 covers 15 residues. In nucleotides, the CDR3 is TGTGCCAGCAGCTTTACAGGGGGATCTGGAAACACCATATATTTT. Translation gives CASSFTGGSGNTIYF.

V is TRBV2 and J is TRBJ1-5, with 8 bases aligning to TRBD1. Per germline, CDR1 SNHLY and CDR2 FYNNEI. After removal of 3 bases from V and 7 bases from J, the junction contained 11 bases not matched to a gene. The CDR3 is 16 residues long. The DNA for the CDR3 is TGTGCCAGCAGTGATCGGAGACAGGGGACGGGGCAGCCCCAGCATTTT. Protein sequence: CASSDRRQGTGQPQHF.

This chain links TRBV6-5 with TRBJ2-6, with D hard to call. There are 15 residues in the CDR3. V was trimmed by 7 bases and J by 4 bases, leaving 14 bases between them. Germline V gene lookup returns CDR1 MNHEY and CDR2 SVGAGI. The CDR3 DNA follows: TGTGCCAGCATCTATCCAGGAACCGGGGCCAACGTCCTGACTTTC. This encodes CASIYPGTGANVLTF.

The chain carries TRBV4-1 and TRBJ1-5; tentatively, D is TRBD1 (5 bases). The CDR3 sequence is 15 residues long. Deletions cut 3 bases from V and 5 bases from J, with 14 bases between. In germline, CDR1 is MGHRA, CDR2 YSYEKL. The CDR3 region is CASSQEDGGYQPQHF. CDR3 nucleotides: TGCGCCAGCAGCCAGGAAGACGGGGGTTATCAGCCCCAGCATTTT.

The chain employs TRBV27 and TRBJ1-1; D is unclear. This CDR3 comprises 14 residues. The germline gives CDR1 MNHEY, CDR2 SMNVEV (reference sequence). With 3 bases removed from V and 1 base from J, the gap between germline ends came to 9 bases. The CDR3 nucleotides are TGTGCCAGCAGTTTCCTGGAGGGGAACACTGAAGCTTTCTTT. Protein: CASSFLEGNTEAFF.

The chain joins TRBV2 to TRBJ2-7, with D hard to call. CDR1 and CDR2 from the germline V gene are SNHLY and FYNNEI. Trimming stripped 2 bases from V and 5 bases from J, with 7 bases between. CDR3 length: 12 amino acids. CDR3 amino acids: CASSEMGHEQYF. The CDR3 DNA reads as TGTGCCAGCAGTGAAATGGGCCACGAGCAGTACTTC.

On this clone itself: One junction end does not reproduce the germline sequence, and a read error may be involved. V usage is TRBV28 and J usage is TRBJ2-7; D not resolved. From germline, CDR1 is MDHEN and CDR2 SYDVKM. This CDR3 is built from 12 residues. CDR3 DNA sequence: TGTGCCAGCAGTTTTGGGGTAAGCGACCTCGGCTTC. Translating gives CASSFGVSDLGF.

J is TRBJ2-3 and V is TRBV30; TRBD2 matches at 13 bases. V shed 2 bases, J shed 4 bases, and the junction held 6 bases outside the gene matches. Looked up from germline, CDR1 is GTSNPN and CDR2 is SVGIG (reference sequence). This CDR3 spans 16 amino acids. CDR3 residues: CAWSHRLAGGADTQYF. The CDR3 DNA is TGTGCCTGGAGTCATAGACTAGCGGGAGGCGCAGATACGCAGTATTTT.

This rearrangement joins TRBV14 to TRBJ2-5, with D perhaps TRBD1 (6 bases). The V end was cut by 3 bases, the J end by 5 bases, with 22 bases between. The germline gives CDR1 SGHDN, CDR2 FVKESK. This CDR3 has 17 residues. Written as DNA, the CDR3 is TGTGCCAGCAGCCAGGATACCGGGCCTTTAACAGGGGAGACCCAGTACTTC. Protein: CASSQDTGPLTGETQYF. Combining the CDR3 with reference TRBV14 and TRBJ2-5 gives the whole variable domain EAGVTQFPSHSVIEKGQTVTLRCDPISGHDNLYWYRRVMGKEIKFLLHFVKESKQDESGMPNNRFLAERTGGTYSTLKVQPAELEDSGVYFCASSQDTGPLTGETQYFGPGTRLLVL.

The rearrangement links TRBV13 to TRBJ2-3; D ambiguous. There are 15 residues in the CDR3. V lost 5 bases and J lost 2, with 14 bases in between. Germline V CDR1 and CDR2: PRHDT, FYEKMQ (reference sequence). CDR3 sequence: CASSPPTRYTDTQYF. The CDR3 nucleotides are TGTGCCAGCAGCCCACCGACCCGCTACACAGATACGCAGTATTTT. Full variable domain (remainder filled in from reference TRBV13 and TRBJ2-3): AAGVIQSPRHLIKEKRETATLKCYPIPRHDTVYWYQQGPGQDPQFLISFYEKMQSDKGSIPDRFSAQQFSDYHSELNMSSLELGDSALYFCASSPPTRYTDTQYFGPGTRLTVL.

The V and J genes are TRBV2 and TRBJ1-1, with no clear D. This CDR3 region has 9 residues. Deletions cut 8 bases from V and 3 bases from J, with 1 base between. Germline lookup yields CDR1 SNHLY and CDR2 FYNNEI. Here the CDR3 reads CASHTEAFF. The CDR3 bases are TGTGCCAGCCACACTGAAGCTTTCTTT.

This chain connects TRBV11-2 to TRBJ2-7, with a weak D call TRBD1 (5 bases). This CDR3 comprises 14 residues. V lost 1 base and J 1 base, leaving 8 bases between the germline ends. Per the germline V gene, CDR1 is SGHAT and CDR2 is FQNNGV. CDR3 in amino acids: CASSLASGSYEQYF. The DNA for the CDR3 is TGTGCCAGCAGCTTAGCCTCAGGGTCCTACGAGCAGTACTTC. The full variable domain, its missing parts supplied by reference TRBV11-2 and TRBJ2-7, is EAGVAQSPRYKIIEKRQSVAFWCNPISGHATLYWYQQILGQGPKLLIQFQNNGVVDDSQLPKDRFSAERLKGVDSTLKIQPAKLEDSAVYLCASSLASGSYEQYFGPGTRLTVT.